This entry describes one TCR beta chain. The target antigen is unknown. Time point defined: pretreatment peripheral blood. This CDR3 has 14 amino acids. Germline loops: CDR1 SEHNR, CDR2 FQNEAQ (reference sequence). Deletions cut 1 base from V and 6 bases from J, with 12 bases between. The data were produced by immunoSEQ multiplex PCR, yet TCRdb's version contains in-frame clones alone and is incomplete. The repertoire holds 50,000 to 55,000 clones, with roughly 82% as singletons. This entry is derived from a study of PD-L1 blockade in urothelial cancer. Whole-study findings and limits: When measured at 3 weeks, tumor-associated blood clones expanded more in durable-benefit patients.

Source: PBMCs, taken around atezolizumab (anti-PD-L1) treatment. This chain joins TRBV7-9 and TRBJ1-2; no firm D call. This clonotype was obtained from a man aged 50-59 years with urothelial cancer. The chain's CDR3 is CASSLGHGKDGYTF. In DNA form, the CDR3 reads TGTGCCAGCAGCTTAGGACACGGGAAAGATGGCTACACCTTC.